Listed here are 10 T cell receptor beta chains from one sample, sequenced in a study of OX40 agonist ivuxolimab in advanced cancers. The assay was immunoSEQ multiplex PCR, and TCRdb's table has in-frame clones only and misses some. There are roughly 100,000 clones in the sample; around four fifths occur only once, and approximately 1.2% lies in the top ten. The material was CD4+ or CD8+ T cells sorted from blood, obtained in a trial of the OX40 agonist ivuxolimab. Receptors originate from an adult with an advanced solid tumor such as melanoma, head and neck, liver or kidney cancer.

The J gene is TRBJ2-2, the V gene TRBV5-1; the D is unclear. V was shortened by 1 base and J by 5 bases, with 6 bases between the two germline ends. The CDR3 has 13 residues. From germline, CDR1 is SGHRS and CDR2 YFSETQ. Written as DNA, the CDR3 is TGCGCCAGCAGCTTGACCAAGACCGGGGAGCTGTTTTTT. Its translation is CASSLTKTGELFF.

The chain employs TRBV6-5 and TRBJ1-5; 7 nucleotides match TRBD1. Germline lookup yields CDR1 MNHEY and CDR2 SVGAGI. This CDR3 is 14 amino acids long. V lost 2 bases to trimming and J lost 8 bases; unmatched junction nucleotides: 6. CDR3: CASSYAGQGEPQHF. CDR3 in DNA: TGTGCCAGCAGTTACGCGGGCCAGGGGGAGCCCCAGCATTTT.

The J gene is TRBJ2-5, the V gene TRBV7-2, with D uncertain. CDR1 and CDR2 (germline): SGHTA, FQGNSA. This CDR3 spans 12 amino acids. Trimming cost V 5 bases and J 5 bases, with 9 bases left between them. CDR3 loop: CASSVQRETQYF. In DNA form, the CDR3 reads TGTGCCAGCAGCGTACAAAGGGAGACCCAGTACTTC.

This clone appeared once. This chain joins TRBV4-3 and TRBJ2-5; no clear D gene. This CDR3 is built from 15 residues. Germline V gives CDR1 LGHNA, CDR2 YSLEER. The V gene lost 1 base and the J gene lost 1 base, with 10 bases spanning the gap. CDR3 sequence reads: CASSQGFSSQETQYF. The DNA of the CDR3 is TGCGCCAGCAGCCAAGGGTTTAGCAGCCAAGAGACCCAGTACTTC.

The chain carries TRBV6-4 and TRBJ1-4; D not resolved. Trimming removed 3 bases from V and 6 bases from J, with 23 bases in between. The CDR3 contains 18 residues. The V gene's germline CDR1 is MRHNA and CDR2 SNTAGT. The CDR3 region has the DNA TGTGCCAGCAGTGATCGGGGTCGTTCGTTCAGAGCTTATGAAAAACTGTTTTTT. Residues: CASSDRGRSFRAYEKLFF.

The chain couples TRBV7-8 to TRBJ2-4, with 8 positions matching TRBD1. Germline-derived CDR1 and CDR2 are SGHVS and FQNEAQ. This CDR3 is built from 14 residues. V trimming: 2 bases; J trimming: 8 bases; junction bases outside the gene matches: 5. CDR3 sequence (DNA): TGTGCCAGCAGCTTAAGGACAGGGTGGGACATTCAGTACTTC. Its protein product is CASSLRTGWDIQYF.

The chain recombines TRBV28 with TRBJ2-5; 7 bases are shared with TRBD1. V trimming: 4 bases; J trimming: 2 bases; junction bases outside the gene matches: 13. The CDR3 covers 17 residues. Germline assignment: CDR1 MDHEN and CDR2 SYDVKM. The CDR3: CASSSRGQRIFQETQYF. As DNA, the CDR3 is TGTGCCAGCAGTTCCCGGGGACAGCGAATTTTTCAAGAGACCCAGTACTTC. The entire variable domain, with the rest obtained from reference TRBV28 and TRBJ2-5, is as follows: DVKVTQSSRYLVKRTGEKVFLECVQDMDHENMFWYRQDPGLGLRLIYFSYDVKMKEKGDIPEGYSVSREKKERFSLILESASTNQTSMYLCASSSRGQRIFQETQYFGPGTRLLVL.

The chain has TRBV7-9 and TRBJ1-6; 8 bases are a match to TRBD1. V was pared by 0 bases and J by 12 bases, with 10 bases of the junction left unmatched. Germline values: CDR1 SEHNR, CDR2 FQNEAQ (reference sequence). This CDR3 is 16 amino acids long. The CDR3 loop is CASSLALRDRSQPLHF. The CDR3 DNA is TGTGCCAGCAGCTTAGCACTCCGGGACAGGTCCCAACCCCTCCACTTT.

Here the CDR3 DNA reads TGCGCCAGCAGCTTGTTGGGGCACTTGAACACTGAAGCTTTCTTT. The encoded protein is CASSLLGHLNTEAFF. The chain couples TRBV5-1 to TRBJ1-1, with D possibly TRBD1 on 5 matching bases. Germline V lookup: CDR1 SGHRS, CDR2 YFSETQ. The V and J ends lost 1 base and 0 bases respectively, with 10 bases between them. The CDR3 contains 15 residues.

CDR3 DNA sequence: TGTGCCATCAGTGAGTCGTGGGGCCAGGGGGCGGGTGAGCAGTTCTTC. Translating gives CAISESWGQGAGEQFF. The genes are TRBV10-3 and TRBJ2-1; 8 nucleotides agree with TRBD1. Germline assignment: CDR1 ENHRY and CDR2 SYGVKD. This CDR3 comprises 16 residues. The trim removed 0 bases at V and 9 bases at J, leaving 10 bases unmatched.